This TCR beta chain originates from a study of memory CD4+ T cells and cytomegalovirus serostatus. Looked up from germline, CDR1 is SNHLY and CDR2 is FYNNEI. The CDR3 runs 13 residues. V lost 6 bases to trimming and J lost 2 bases, with 9 bases between them. Notes on this clone: Its specificity is not known.

Authors' methods: Out-of-frame sequences were removed, leaving a few million distinct TCRbeta sequences. Here immunoSEQ multiplex PCR was the method, and the copy in TCRdb shows in-frame clones only, minus some. V, J and clone size were drawn from that table, and D and trimming were deduced from the DNA. The sample includes around 88,000 clones, roughly 80% seen only once; the top ten take about 3.6%. Whole-study results and caveats: Repertoires predicted CMV serostatus with median bootstrapped AUC of about 0.96.

Single viable CD3+CD4+CD8-CD45RO+ cells were sorted as the memory CD4+ T cells. After thawing, CD4+ T cells were positively selected. This sequence was found in an adult in good health and CMV-seropositive. The genes are TRBV2 and TRBJ2-3; D is ambiguous. What was sequenced was memory CD4+ T cells from blood. The CDR3 coding sequence is TGTGCCAGCAGAGCCGGGCCCACAGATACGCAGTATTTT. Its protein product is CASRAGPTDTQYF.